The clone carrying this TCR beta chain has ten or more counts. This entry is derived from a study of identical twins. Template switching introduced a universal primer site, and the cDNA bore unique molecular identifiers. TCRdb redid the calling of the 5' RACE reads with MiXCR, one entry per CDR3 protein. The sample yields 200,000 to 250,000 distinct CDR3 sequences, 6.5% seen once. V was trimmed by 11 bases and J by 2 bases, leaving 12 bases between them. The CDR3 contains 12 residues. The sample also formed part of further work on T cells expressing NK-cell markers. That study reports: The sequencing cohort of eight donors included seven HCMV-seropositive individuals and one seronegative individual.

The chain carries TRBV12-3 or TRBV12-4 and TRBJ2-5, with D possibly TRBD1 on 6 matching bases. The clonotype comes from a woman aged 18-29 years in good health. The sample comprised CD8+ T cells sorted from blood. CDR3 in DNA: TGTGCCGATCCGGGACAACAAGAGACCCAGTACTTC. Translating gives CADPGQQETQYF.